A selection of T cell receptor beta chains follows, all from one sample in a study of cytomegalovirus exposure and HLA in healthy donors. Clones were sequenced by immunoSEQ multiplex PCR, and TCRdb holds only the in-frame ones, with some missing. Among around 140,000 clones listed, around a tenth were seen once. The specimen sequenced was PBMCs. Receptors originate from a man aged 45 to 65 in good health and CMV-seronegative. Both conserved end residues are part of each CDR3. The D gene is left open where the match is weak. Part of the rows lack a size; the others show once, few, many or a class for expanded clones.

>.|11|TRBV10-3|.|TRBJ1-2
CAISGGDGYTF
TGTGCCATCAGTGGGGGGGATGGCTACACCTTC
>.|17|TRBV28|TRBD1|TRBJ1-2
CASRMGTGGVWSRGYTF
TGTGCCAGCAGGATGGGGACAGGGGGCGTGTGGAGCCGTGGCTACACCTTC
>.|15|TRBV6-1|TRBD1|TRBJ1-5
CASSPGNRGNQPQHF
TGTGCCAGCAGTCCCGGGAACAGGGGAAACCAGCCCCAGCATTTT
>.|14|TRBV5-6|TRBD1|TRBJ2-5
CASSVATGIETQYF
TGTGCCAGCAGCGTGGCGACAGGGATAGAGACCCAGTACTTC
>few|16|TRBV5-4|.|TRBJ1-6
CASSLDPGTNNSPLHF
TGTGCCAGCAGCTTAGACCCGGGGACAAATAATTCACCCCTCCACTTT
>once|15|TRBV18|TRBD1|TRBJ1-5
CASSFDRVSNQPQHF
TGTGCCAGCTCGTTCGACAGGGTGAGCAATCAGCCCCAGCATTTT
>.|15|TRBV28|.|TRBJ1-1
CASSLPRALNTEAFF
TGTGCCAGCAGTTTACCCAGGGCACTGAACACTGAAGCTTTCTTT
>.|15|TRBV5-6|TRBD1|TRBJ1-1
CASSLGQGGLGEAFF
TGTGCCAGCAGCTTGGGACAGGGGGGTCTGGGTGAAGCTTTCTTT
>few|12|TRBV19|.|TRBJ2-7
CASRGGTYEQYF
TGTGCCAGTAGGGGGGGTACCTACGAGCAGTACTTC
>few|15|TRBV5-1|TRBD1|TRBJ1-4
CASSLSDRGLEKLFF
TGCGCCAGCAGCTTATCGGACAGGGGGCTCGAAAAACTGTTTTTT
>.|18|TRBV5-1|TRBD2|TRBJ2-3
CASSGILAGSVGTDTQYF
TGCGCCAGCAGCGGGATACTAGCGGGATCTGTGGGCACAGATACGCAGTATTTT
>.|16|TRBV9|TRBD2|TRBJ2-3
CAGSPRTSGALGGQYF
TGTGCCGGCAGCCCCAGGACTAGCGGGGCCCTCGGGGGGCAGTATTTT
>.|18|TRBV11-2|TRBD2|TRBJ2-6
CASSSGLAGGSGANVLTF
TGTGCCAGCAGCTCGGGACTAGCGGGGGGGTCTGGGGCCAACGTCCTGACTTTC
>few|13|TRBV29-1|TRBD2|TRBJ2-3
CSVEVAGGDTQYF
TGCAGCGTTGAAGTAGCGGGTGGAGATACGCAGTATTTT
>few|16|TRBV28|TRBD2|TRBJ2-5
CASRVAGGTGWETQYF
TGTGCCAGCAGAGTAGCGGGAGGAACGGGTTGGGAGACCCAGTACTTC
>.|14|TRBV5-1|.|TRBJ2-3
CASSLRGGADTQYF
TGCGCCAGCAGCTTACGGGGTGGAGCAGATACGCAGTATTTT
>.|17|TRBV5-5|.|TRBJ2-1
CASSASSAGRAYNEQFF
TGTGCCAGCAGCGCTTCGTCTGCCGGGAGAGCTTACAATGAGCAGTTCTTC
>.|15|TRBV30|.|TRBJ2-7
CAWSRPFDRSYEQYF
TGTGCCTGGAGTCGCCCGTTCGACAGGTCCTACGAGCAGTACTTC
>many|13|TRBV30|TRBD1|TRBJ2-7
CAWNGQGIYEQYF
TGTGCCTGGAATGGACAGGGAATCTACGAGCAGTACTTC
>few|13|TRBV27|.|TRBJ2-7
CASSLFAGSGGYF
TGTGCCAGCAGTTTATTTGCGGGATCTGGGGGGTACTTC
>few|17|TRBV5-1|TRBD2|TRBJ2-3
CASSFTSSGSGADTQYF
TGCGCCAGCAGCTTTACATCGAGCGGGAGTGGCGCAGATACGCAGTATTTT
>.|15|TRBV19|TRBD1|TRBJ1-4
CATHRTGTANEKLFF
TGTGCCACCCACCGGACCGGGACAGCGAATGAAAAACTGTTTTTT
>.|14|TRBV6-1|TRBD1|TRBJ1-3
CASSWDSSGNTIYF
TGTGCCAGCAGTTGGGACAGCTCTGGAAACACCATATATTTT
>few|14|TRBV6-1|TRBD1|TRBJ1-5
CASSGTGGGIPQHF
TGTGCCAGCAGTGGGACAGGGGGTGGAATACCCCAGCATTTT